The 28 T cell receptor beta chains presented below share a single source sample, sequenced in a study of cytomegalovirus exposure and HLA in healthy donors. PCR employed 60 Vbeta and 13 Jbeta primers. The data were produced by immunoSEQ multiplex PCR, yet TCRdb's version contains in-frame clones alone and is incomplete. This table holds about 82,000 clones, roughly 80% found once. The sequencing sample was made of PBMCs. The receptors come from a man aged 45-65 years in good health and CMV-seronegative.

The rearrangement joins TRBV7-2 to TRBJ1-1; D is uncertain. Trimming removed 4 bases at V and 11 bases at J, with 17 bases between. The germline V gene has CDR1 SGHTA and CDR2 FQGNSA. This CDR3 is built from 13 residues. CDR3 sequence: CASSSELAVGAFF. The CDR3 bases are TGTGCCAGCAGCTCGGAGCTAGCTGTGGGTGCTTTCTTT.

V is TRBV4-3 and J is TRBJ2-7; D uncertain. CDR3 length: 15 amino acids. Trimming left V 4 bases short and J 5 bases short, with 18 bases between. Per germline, CDR1 LGHNA and CDR2 YSLEER. CDR3 nucleotides: TGCGCCAGCAGCCGTCAACTCGGGTTGGTGGACGAGCAGTACTTC. This translates into CASSRQLGLVDEQYF.

This sequence joins TRBV5-1 and TRBJ2-2, with 9 bases matching TRBD2. V lost 7 bases and J lost 1; bases outside the gene matches: 8. The germline CDR1 and CDR2 sequences are SGHRS and YFSETQ. This CDR3 comprises 16 residues. The CDR3, as DNA: TGCGCCAGCGGCGGCGGGGGGGCCGGGAACACCGGGGAGCTGTTTTTT. The encoded protein is CASGGGGAGNTGELFF.

This chain joins TRBV4-3 and TRBJ2-1, with TRBD2 matching over 14 bases. The CDR3 has 18 amino acids. Germline V gene sequence: CDR1 LGHNA, CDR2 YSLEER. Germline trimming cut 0 bases from V and 12 bases from J; bases unmatched to any gene: 13. This CDR3 is CASSQDHPLTSGGARQFF. In DNA, the CDR3 is TGCGCCAGCAGCCAAGATCATCCGTTGACTAGCGGGGGGGCCCGGCAGTTCTTC.

The chain couples TRBV4-1 to TRBJ2-5; TRBD2 matches at 13 bases. The CDR3 is 17 amino acids. Trimming cost V 3 bases and J 5 bases; bases outside gene matches: 9. Germline lookup yields CDR1 MGHRA and CDR2 YSYEKL. CDR3 nucleotides: TGCGCCAGCAGCCAGAGGACTAGCGGGAGCTCCGCGGAGACCCAGTACTTC. Translated: CASSQRTSGSSAETQYF.

The J gene is TRBJ1-6, the V gene TRBV6-5; unclear D gene. The CDR3 is 13 amino acids. Trimming took off 7 bases at V and 7 bases at J, with 11 bases between the two ends. Looked up from germline, CDR1 is MNHEY and CDR2 is SVGAGI. This CDR3 is CASMRVSNSPLHF. The CDR3 coding sequence is TGTGCCAGCATGAGGGTTTCAAATTCACCCCTCCACTTT.

V usage is TRBV9 and J usage is TRBJ2-5; a possible D gene is TRBD1 (6 bases). Germline V CDR1 and CDR2: SGDLS, YYNGEE. This CDR3 comprises 13 residues. V was cut by 5 bases and J by 4 bases, with 12 bases left in between. This chain's CDR3 is CASSATGRETQYF. The CDR3 nucleotides are TGTGCCAGCAGTGCAACAGGGAGAGAGACCCAGTACTTC.

The chain carries TRBV15 and TRBJ2-4; tentatively, D is TRBD2 (5 bases). The V end lost 1 base, the J end lost 0 bases, and 7 bases lay between the germline ends. This CDR3 region has 15 residues. Germline values: CDR1 LNHNV, CDR2 YYDKDF (reference sequence). CDR3 in DNA: TGTGCCACCAGCAGAGGTGGACTAGCCAAAAACATTCAGTACTTC. It specifies CATSRGGLAKNIQYF.

The chain has TRBV2 and TRBJ1-4; a possible D gene is TRBD1 (5 bases). V dropped 4 bases and J dropped 6 bases, with 12 bases sitting between them. CDR1 and CDR2 from the germline V gene are SNHLY and FYNNEI. This CDR3 contains 14 residues. Here the CDR3 reads CASSVRQGDEKLFF. CDR3 coding DNA: TGTGCCAGCAGTGTTAGGCAGGGTGATGAAAAACTGTTTTTT. Together with reference TRBV2 and TRBJ1-4, the CDR3 gives the full variable domain: EPEVTQTPSHQVTQMGQEVILRCVPISNHLYFYWYRQILGQKVEFLVSFYNNEISEKSEIFDDQFSVERPDGSNFTLKIRSTKLEDSAMYFCASSVRQGDEKLFFGSGTQLSVL.

V is TRBV7-6 and J is TRBJ1-3, with D tentatively TRBD1 (5 bases). V was shortened by 11 bases and J by 7 bases, with 12 bases between the two germline ends. From germline, CDR1 is SGHVS and CDR2 FNYEAQ. The CDR3 is 11 amino acids. DNA for the CDR3: TGTGCCGGGGCTCTCGGGAACACCATATATTTT. It codes for CAGALGNTIYF. Together with reference TRBV7-6 and TRBJ1-3, the CDR3 gives the full variable domain: GAGVSQSPRYKVTKRGQDVALRCDPISGHVSLYWYRQALGQGPEFLTYFNYEAQQDKSGLPNDRFSAERPEGSISTLTIQRTEQRDSAMYRCAGALGNTIYFGEGSWLTVV.

The genes are TRBV6-5 and TRBJ1-2; TRBD1 agrees at 7 bases. In germline, CDR1 is MNHEY, CDR2 SVGAGI. Trimming cost V 10 bases and J 10 bases; bases outside gene matches: 21. This CDR3 contains 15 residues. The CDR3 loop reads CATQLDLGRGLVYTF. The CDR3 nucleotides are TGTGCCACCCAACTCGATCTCGGCAGGGGGTTAGTCTACACCTTC.

This clone occurred once. This chain links TRBV5-1 with TRBJ2-1; 7 bases fit TRBD2. Per the germline V gene, CDR1 is SGHRS and CDR2 is YFSETQ. The CDR3 loop spans 16 amino acids. Trimming cost V 0 bases and J 2 bases; bases outside gene matches: 5. This chain's CDR3 is CASSLELGGAYNEQFF. The CDR3 nucleotides read TGCGCCAGCAGCTTGGAACTGGGGGGGGCCTACAATGAGCAGTTCTTC.

The chain employs TRBV9 and TRBJ1-6, with D tentatively TRBD1 (5 bases). V was pared by 7 bases and J by 8 bases, with 13 bases between. Germline V gene sequence: CDR1 SGDLS, CDR2 YYNGEE. The CDR3 length is 13 residues. The CDR3 region is CASGRGDHSPLHF. As DNA, the CDR3 is TGTGCCAGCGGTCGGGGGGATCATTCACCCCTCCACTTT.

V and J are TRBV12-5 and TRBJ2-3, with TRBD2 matching 9 bases. CDR3 length equals 14 residues. CDR1 and CDR2 from the germline V gene are LGHNT and FRNRAP. V shed 1 base and J 4 bases; nucleotides not matched to a gene: 0. Here the CDR3 reads CASGLGLAADTQYF. DNA for the CDR3: TGTGCTAGTGGTTTGGGACTAGCGGCAGATACGCAGTATTTT.

The rearrangement links TRBV4-3 to TRBJ2-1; 9 nucleotides line up with TRBD1. The junction had 5 bases not matched to a gene; V was cut back by 0 bases and J by 5 bases. The CDR3 is 16 residues long. The germline CDR1 and CDR2 sequences are LGHNA and YSLEER. CDR3 in DNA: TGCGCCAGCAGCCAAGATGGGAGACAGGGGGACAATGAGCAGTTCTTC. Translation gives CASSQDGRQGDNEQFF.

This clone was counted a few times. The chain couples TRBV19 to TRBJ2-3; D remains unclear. V lost 2 bases to trimming and J lost 0 bases, with 6 bases between them. Germline CDR1 LNHDA, CDR2 SQIVND (reference sequence). The CDR3 has 14 amino acids. The CDR3 reads CASSIYVSTDTQYF. Written as DNA, the CDR3 is TGTGCCAGTAGTATATATGTAAGCACAGATACGCAGTATTTT.

The chain is built from TRBV2 and TRBJ1-5, with 10 bases matching TRBD1. Trimming at V came to 5 bases and at J to 2 bases, leaving 3 bases not matched to a gene. The CDR3 loop spans 15 amino acids. Germline CDR1 reads SNHLY; CDR2 reads FYNNEI. CDR3: CASSPGTGGNQPQHF. DNA of the CDR3: TGTGCCAGCAGTCCCGGGACAGGGGGCAATCAGCCCCAGCATTTT.

V gene TRBV4-1 combines with J gene TRBJ2-2; 8 bases align to TRBD2. The length of the CDR3 is 16 residues. The trim removed 0 bases at V and 7 bases at J, leaving 7 bases unmatched. Germline V lookup: CDR1 MGHRA, CDR2 YSYEKL. The CDR3 nucleotides read TGCGCCAGCAGCCAAGATGGGAGGACTAGCTTCGGGGAGCTGTTTTTT. This sequence encodes CASSQDGRTSFGELFF.

V is TRBV5-1 and J is TRBJ2-5; TRBD1 might be the D (5 bases). V lost 1 base, J lost 5 bases, and 15 bases lay in between. The CDR3 is made up of 15 amino acids. Germline V gene lookup returns CDR1 SGHRS and CDR2 YFSETQ. This chain's CDR3 is CASSLQGRDRETQYF. The CDR3 nucleotides read TGCGCCAGCAGCTTGCAGGGCAGGGATCGGGAGACCCAGTACTTC.

The CDR3 spells CASSKVGQGNGQPQHF. In DNA, the CDR3 is TGTGCCAGTAGTAAGGTCGGACAGGGGAACGGTCAGCCCCAGCATTTT. V gene TRBV19 combines with J gene TRBJ1-5; TRBD1 aligns across 9 bases. CDR3 length: 16 residues. Losses at the gene ends were 4 bases for V and 6 bases for J; bases not matched to a gene: 10. Germline CDR1 reads LNHDA; CDR2 reads SQIVND (reference sequence).

This clone showed up just once. The J gene is TRBJ2-1, the V gene TRBV7-6, with a possible D match to TRBD2 (7 bases). Per the germline V gene, CDR1 is SGHVS and CDR2 is FNYEAQ. The CDR3 has 15 amino acids. Trimming took 1 base from V and 8 from J, leaving 15 bases between them. The CDR3: CASSLVGGGGDEQFF. In DNA, the CDR3 is TGTGCCAGCAGCTTAGTGGGGGGCGGGGGCGATGAGCAGTTCTTC.

The rearrangement uses TRBV4-2 and TRBJ1-2, with TRBD1 identical over 7 bases. The CDR3 contains 17 residues. The ends lost 0 bases at V and 4 bases at J; junction bases unmatched: 11. Germline V gives CDR1 LGHNA, CDR2 YNFKEQ. This chain's CDR3 is CASSQDSGTEILYGYTF. CDR3 nucleotide sequence: TGTGCCAGCAGCCAAGATTCGGGGACAGAGATACTCTATGGCTACACCTTC.

This chain links TRBV18 with TRBJ1-6; D perhaps matches TRBD1 (6 bases). V was cut by 5 bases and J by 5 bases, with 13 bases left in between. The CDR3 has 15 amino acids. Germline V gene data show CDR1 as KGHSH and CDR2 as LQKENI. CDR3 region: CASSSFQGNNSPLHF. The CDR3 bases are TGTGCCAGCTCATCGTTCCAGGGGAATAATTCACCCCTCCACTTT.

CDR3 sequence reads: CAWSHKGAGEKLFF. CDR3 coding DNA: TGTGCCTGGAGTCACAAGGGGGCTGGCGAAAAACTGTTTTTT. The chain links TRBV30 to TRBJ1-4, with 7 bases matching TRBD1. Trimming took 2 bases from V and 8 from J; bases not matched to a gene: 8. The germline CDR1 and CDR2 sequences are GTSNPN and SVGIG (reference sequence). This CDR3 contains 14 residues.

The rearrangement joins TRBV4-3 to TRBJ1-2, with TRBD1 matching 7 bases. The ends lost 3 bases at V and 2 bases at J; junction bases unmatched: 6. Germline-derived CDR1 and CDR2 are LGHNA and YSLEER. CDR3 length: 15 residues. The CDR3 coding sequence is TGCGCCAGCAGCCAGAGCAGGGGGATGAACTATGGCTACACCTTC. It is translated as CASSQSRGMNYGYTF.

This clone was picked up a small number of times. An end of the junction differs from the germline gene, which may be a read error. V gene TRBV7-9 combines with J gene TRBJ2-7; TRBD2 matches 12 bases. The CDR3 sequence is 17 residues long. Germline CDR1 and CDR2: SEHNR and FQNEAQ (reference sequence). The CDR3 region is CSSSSTSGGQPAYEQYF. For the CDR3, the DNA is TGTTCCAGCAGCTCGACTAGCGGGGGCCAACCGGCCTACGAGCAGTACTTC.

This chain uses TRBV27 with TRBJ2-5, with 7 positions matching TRBD2. The J call may not be correct, given that the DNA end is closer to TRBJ2-7. Germline V gene data show CDR1 as MNHEY and CDR2 as SMNVEV (reference sequence). CDR3 length: 15 amino acids. Here the CDR3 reads CASSQGGLQSYEQYF. The CDR3 nucleotides are TGTGCCAGCAGTCAGGGAGGGCTCCAATCCTACGAGCAGTACTTC.

The chain is built from TRBV5-6 and TRBJ1-2, with no clear D. The germline gives CDR1 SGHDT, CDR2 YYEEEE. Trimming removed 5 bases at V and 1 base at J, with 21 bases between. The CDR3 has 17 residues. CDR3 coding DNA: TGTGCCAGCAGGATCCGGGATCCTAGAGGAGTTAACTATGGCTACACCTTC. Translated: CASRIRDPRGVNYGYTF.